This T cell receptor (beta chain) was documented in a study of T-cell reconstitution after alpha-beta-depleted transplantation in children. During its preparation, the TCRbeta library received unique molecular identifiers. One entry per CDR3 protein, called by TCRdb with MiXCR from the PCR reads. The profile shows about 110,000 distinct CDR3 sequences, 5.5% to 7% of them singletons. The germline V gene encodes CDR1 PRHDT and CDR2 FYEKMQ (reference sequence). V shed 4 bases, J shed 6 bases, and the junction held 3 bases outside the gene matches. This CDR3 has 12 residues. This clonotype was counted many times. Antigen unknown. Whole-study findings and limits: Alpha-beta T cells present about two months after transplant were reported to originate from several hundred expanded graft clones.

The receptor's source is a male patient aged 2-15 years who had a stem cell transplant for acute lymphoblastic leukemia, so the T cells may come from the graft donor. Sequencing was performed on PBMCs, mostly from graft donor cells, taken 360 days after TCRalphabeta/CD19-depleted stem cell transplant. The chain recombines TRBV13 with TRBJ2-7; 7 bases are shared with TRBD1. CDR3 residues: CASSSTGVEQYF. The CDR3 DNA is TGTGCCAGCAGCTCAACAGGGGTCGAGCAGTACTTC.